This record concerns one T cell receptor (beta chain) sequence. The antigen is not known. Measured with immunoSEQ multiplex PCR; TCRdb has only the in-frame clones, and not every one. The sample holds more than 40,000 clones, 88% seen once. The germline V gene has CDR1 SGHTA and CDR2 FQGNSA. The CDR3 is 14 amino acids. With 1 base removed from V and 10 bases from J, the gap between germline ends came to 14 bases. The time point is: week 35, safety follow-up. In the vaccine, a single dose held 300 ug of the mutant IDH1 20-mer peptide, along with topical imiquimod. This entry is derived from a study of a mutant IDH1 vaccine in newly diagnosed glioma. Whole-study context: Every participant had undergone radiotherapy, temozolomide, or both before, and most underwent both.

This material consisted of PBMCs, taken from a glioma patient whose treatment included an IDH1 peptide vaccine. V is TRBV7-2 and J is TRBJ2-1; no reliable D call. This clonotype was sampled from a middle-aged woman with glioma. The CDR3 sequence is CASSLELPPAEQFF. The CDR3 DNA reads TGTGCCAGCAGCTTAGAACTACCACCGGCAGAGCAGTTCTTC.